Listed here are 20 T cell receptor beta chains from one sample, sequenced in a study of OX40 agonist ivuxolimab in advanced cancers. The method was immunoSEQ multiplex PCR; TCRdb's version includes in-frame clones alone and lacks a portion of them. The sample comprises 52,000 or so clones, less than 90% of which are singletons, and almost 0.65% rests with the top ten. The sample consisted of CD4+ or CD8+ T cells sorted from blood, taken in a trial of the OX40 agonist ivuxolimab. Every receptor here comes from an adult with an advanced solid tumor such as melanoma, head and neck, liver or kidney cancer.

Points on this clone: This sample also contains other DNA sequences that code for the same CDR3. The chain uses TRBV4-1 and TRBJ2-1, with D unclear. V was clipped by 0 bases and J by 8 bases, with 11 bases between them. CDR3 length: 14 residues. CDR1 and CDR2 from the germline V gene are MGHRA and YSYEKL. CDR3 DNA: TGCGCCAGCAGCCAAGAGAAGAGACTCGATGAGCAGTTCTTC. Protein sequence: CASSQEKRLDEQFF.

This clone was recorded only once. The V call is TRBV9, the J call TRBJ1-2; D unresolved. This CDR3 is built from 12 residues. CDR1 is SGDLS and CDR2 is YYNGEE in the germline V gene. The V end was cut by 3 bases, the J end by 4 bases, with 7 bases between. The CDR3 protein is CASSANAYGYTF. Written as DNA, the CDR3 is TGTGCCAGCAGCGCAAATGCCTATGGCTACACCTTC.

The chain uses TRBV10-3 and TRBJ1-5; no clear D. Trimming took 5 bases from V and 0 from J, leaving 8 bases between them. The CDR3 has 14 residues. Germline loops: CDR1 ENHRY, CDR2 SYGVKD. The chain's CDR3 is CAISTETSNQPQHF. CDR3 in DNA: TGTGCCATCAGTACCGAGACTAGCAATCAGCCCCAGCATTTT.

The chain couples TRBV5-1 to TRBJ1-1; D remains unclear. V was shortened by 0 bases and J by 5 bases, with 8 bases between the two germline ends. Germline V gene data show CDR1 as SGHRS and CDR2 as YFSETQ. The CDR3 sequence is 13 residues long. CDR3 in DNA: TGCGCCAGCAGCTTGGACTCACAGACTGAAGCTTTCTTT. This encodes CASSLDSQTEAFF.

J is TRBJ2-3 and V is TRBV7-9, with D possibly being TRBD1 (5 bases). The V gene's germline CDR1 is SEHNR and CDR2 FQNEAQ (reference sequence). The germline V and J ends were trimmed by 5 bases and 1 base, with 16 bases remaining between them. This CDR3 comprises 16 residues. The CDR3 spells CASSRPVGPGTDTQYF. CDR3 sequence (DNA): TGTGCCAGCAGCCGTCCGGTGGGGCCGGGCACAGATACGCAGTATTTT.

This chain uses TRBV10-3 with TRBJ2-3; 11 bases map to TRBD2. CDR3 length: 17 residues. The germline V gene has CDR1 ENHRY and CDR2 SYGVKD. V shed 10 bases, J shed 2 bases, and the junction held 14 bases outside the gene matches. CDR3 protein: CATQTGSGRDFTDTQYF. The CDR3 DNA reads as TGTGCCACCCAGACTGGTAGCGGGAGGGACTTCACAGATACGCAGTATTTT.

The chain recombines TRBV6-5 with TRBJ2-2; perhaps TRBD1 as D (6 bases). Germline V lookup: CDR1 MNHEY, CDR2 SVGAGI. V was pared by 5 bases and J by 7 bases, with 11 bases between. The CDR3 is 13 amino acids. In DNA, the CDR3 is TGTGCCAGCAGTCGAGGGGGACACGGGGAGCTGTTTTTT. Encoded protein: CASSRGGHGELFF.

This sequence joins TRBV2 and TRBJ1-5, with 11 bases lining up with TRBD1. V lost 6 bases to trimming and J lost 5 bases; unmatched junction nucleotides: 6. CDR1 is SNHLY, CDR2 FYNNEI, per germline. The CDR3 has 15 amino acids. Here the CDR3 DNA reads TGTGCCAGCAGGGGACAGGGGGGAGGATATCAGCCCCAGCATTTT. Protein product: CASRGQGGGYQPQHF.

The V and J genes are TRBV5-1 and TRBJ2-1; 10 bases match TRBD2. Germline V gives CDR1 SGHRS, CDR2 YFSETQ. Trimming cost V 1 base and J 7 bases; bases outside gene matches: 5. The CDR3 runs 15 residues. CDR3 amino acids: CASSLMPGLANEQFF. CDR3 nucleotides: TGCGCCAGCAGCTTGATGCCGGGACTAGCGAATGAGCAGTTCTTC.

The chain carries TRBV6-5 and TRBJ2-5; D is uncertain. The germline V gene has CDR1 MNHEY and CDR2 SVGAGI. This CDR3 has 11 residues. The V end was cut by 8 bases, the J end by 5 bases, with 9 bases between. The CDR3, as DNA: TGTGCCAGCCAGGTATTTGAGACCCAGTACTTC. This translates into CASQVFETQYF.

The V gene is TRBV7-9, the J gene TRBJ2-7, with 14 bases identical to TRBD2. The CDR3 has 16 residues. V shed 4 bases and J 1 base; nucleotides not matched to a gene: 3. Germline V gives CDR1 SEHNR, CDR2 FQNEAQ (reference sequence). DNA for the CDR3: TGTGCCAGCAGCTGGGGACTAGCGGGGGATTCCTACGAGCAGTACTTC. Residues: CASSWGLAGDSYEQYF.

This chain joins TRBV6-1 and TRBJ2-3, with 8 bases that match TRBD1. V shed 2 bases, J shed 6 bases, and the junction held 10 bases outside the gene matches. This CDR3 region has 16 residues. Germline V gene lookup returns CDR1 MNHNS and CDR2 SASEGT. Written as DNA, the CDR3 is TGTGCCAGCAGTGAACACGCAGGGGGCAATGGGGATACGCAGTATTTT. Amino acid sequence: CASSEHAGGNGDTQYF.

This clone was observed once. The chain employs TRBV18 and TRBJ1-6; 9 bases align to TRBD1. The CDR3 loop spans 15 amino acids. The germline gives CDR1 KGHSH, CDR2 LQKENI. V lost 3 bases, J lost 8 bases, and 5 bases stayed unmatched. The CDR3 is CASSPGDRDYSPLHF. In DNA form, the CDR3 reads TGTGCCAGCTCACCGGGGGACAGGGATTATTCACCCCTCCACTTT. The full variable domain, with the rest looked up from reference TRBV18 and TRBJ1-6, is NAGVMQNPRHLVRRRGQEARLRCSPMKGHSHVYWYRQLPEEGLKFMVYLQKENIIDESGMPKERFSAEFPKEGPSILRIQQVVRGDSAAYFCASSPGDRDYSPLHFGNGTRLTVT.

The chain is built from TRBV7-2 and TRBJ2-4; 8 nucleotides line up with TRBD2. The V segment lost 2 bases and the J segment 8 bases; nucleotides outside the gene matches: 11. The CDR3 has 16 residues. Germline CDR1 and CDR2: SGHTA and FQGNSA. The CDR3 loop reads CASSLMAGGSTHIQYF. The CDR3 coding sequence is TGTGCCAGCAGCTTAATGGCGGGAGGATCAACCCACATTCAGTACTTC.

The CDR3 DNA reads as TGCAGTACTGATGGGGGCGCAGATACGCAGTATTTT. Its translation: CSTDGGADTQYF. The genes are TRBV29-1 and TRBJ2-3, with D tentatively TRBD1 (6 bases). The germline gives CDR1 SQVTM, CDR2 ANQGSEA. There are 12 residues in the CDR3.

This chain links TRBV10-2 with TRBJ1-5, with D perhaps matching TRBD1 (5 bases). Trimming cost V 6 bases and J 6 bases, with 15 bases left between them. The CDR3 runs 14 residues. Germline CDR1 and CDR2: WSHSY and SAAADI. This CDR3 reads CASSPAGSGQPQHF. DNA for the CDR3: TGCGCCAGCAGCCCGGCAGGGTCCGGTCAGCCCCAGCATTTT.

The rearrangement uses TRBV20-1 and TRBJ2-1, with 7 bases lining up with TRBD2. CDR1 is DFQATT and CDR2 is SNEGSKA in the germline V gene (reference sequence). J gave up 6 bases and V 6 bases, and 2 bases lay outside the gene matches. The CDR3 runs to 11 residues. The CDR3 is CSARTSNEQFF. Written as DNA, the CDR3 is TGCAGTGCAAGGACTAGCAATGAGCAGTTCTTC.

The chain uses TRBV5-6 and TRBJ1-5; D gene uncertain. The germline gives CDR1 SGHDT, CDR2 YYEEEE. Trimming removed 4 bases at V and 5 bases at J, with 16 bases between. The CDR3 totals 15 residues. CDR3 in amino acids: CASSITGSGDQPQHF. CDR3 sequence (DNA): TGTGCCAGCAGCATTACTGGGAGCGGAGATCAGCCCCAGCATTTT.

The chain employs TRBV28 and TRBJ1-2, with D unclear. The germline gives CDR1 MDHEN, CDR2 SYDVKM. CDR3 size: 12 residues. Trimming cost V 4 bases and J 5 bases, with 8 bases left between them. CDR3 sequence reads: CASSYFKYGYTF. For the CDR3, the DNA is TGTGCCAGCAGTTACTTCAAATATGGCTACACCTTC.

This clone has only a few counts. This sequence joins TRBV10-1 and TRBJ1-2; 8 bases are a match to TRBD1. Germline values: CDR1 WNHNN, CDR2 SYGVQD (reference sequence). Germline trimming cut 6 bases from V and 2 bases from J; bases unmatched to any gene: 5. The length of the CDR3 is 14 residues. CDR3 region: CASRTGDPNYGYTF. DNA of the CDR3: TGCGCCAGCAGGACAGGGGACCCCAACTATGGCTACACCTTC.